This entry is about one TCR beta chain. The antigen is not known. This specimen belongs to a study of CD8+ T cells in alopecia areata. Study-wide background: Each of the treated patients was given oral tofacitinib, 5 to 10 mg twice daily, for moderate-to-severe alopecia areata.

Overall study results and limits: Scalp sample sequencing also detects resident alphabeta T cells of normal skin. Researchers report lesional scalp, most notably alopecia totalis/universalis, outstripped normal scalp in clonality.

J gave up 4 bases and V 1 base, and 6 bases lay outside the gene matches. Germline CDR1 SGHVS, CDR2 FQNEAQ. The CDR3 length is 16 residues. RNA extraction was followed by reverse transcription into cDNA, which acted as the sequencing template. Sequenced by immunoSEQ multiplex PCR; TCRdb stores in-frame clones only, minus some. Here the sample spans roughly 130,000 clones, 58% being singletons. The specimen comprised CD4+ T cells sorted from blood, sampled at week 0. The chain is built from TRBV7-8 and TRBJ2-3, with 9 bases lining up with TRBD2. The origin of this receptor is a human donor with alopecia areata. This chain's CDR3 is CASSLGVAGVSDTQYF. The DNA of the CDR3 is TGTGCCAGCAGCTTAGGAGTAGCGGGAGTCTCAGATACGCAGTATTTT.